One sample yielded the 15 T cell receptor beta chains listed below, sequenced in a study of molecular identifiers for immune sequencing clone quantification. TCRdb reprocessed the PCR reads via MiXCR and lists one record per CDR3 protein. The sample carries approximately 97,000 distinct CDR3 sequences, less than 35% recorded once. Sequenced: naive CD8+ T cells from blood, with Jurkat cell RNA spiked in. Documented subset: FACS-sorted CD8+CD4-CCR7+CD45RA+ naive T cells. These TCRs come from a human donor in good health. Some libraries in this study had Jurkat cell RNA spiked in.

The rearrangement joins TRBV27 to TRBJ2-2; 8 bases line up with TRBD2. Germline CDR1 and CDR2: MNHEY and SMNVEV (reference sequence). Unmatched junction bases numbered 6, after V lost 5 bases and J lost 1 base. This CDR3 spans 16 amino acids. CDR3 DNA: TGTGCCAGCAGTCTTGGACTAGCAGTGAACACCGGGGAGCTGTTTTTT. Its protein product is CASSLGLAVNTGELFF.

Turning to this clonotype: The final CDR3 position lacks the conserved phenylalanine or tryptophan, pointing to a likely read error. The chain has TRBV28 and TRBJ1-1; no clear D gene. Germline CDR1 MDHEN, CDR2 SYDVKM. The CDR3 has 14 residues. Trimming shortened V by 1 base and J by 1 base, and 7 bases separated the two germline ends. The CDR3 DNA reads TGTGCCAGCAGTTTATTAAGGGAGAACACTGAAGCTTTCATT. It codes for CASSLLRENTEAFI.

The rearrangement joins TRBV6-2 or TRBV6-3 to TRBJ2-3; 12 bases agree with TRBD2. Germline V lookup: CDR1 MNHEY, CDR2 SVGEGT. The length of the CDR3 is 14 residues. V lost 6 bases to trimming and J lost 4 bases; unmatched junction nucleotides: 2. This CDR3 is CASRRLAGADTQYF. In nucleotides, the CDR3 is TGTGCCAGCAGGCGACTAGCGGGAGCAGATACGCAGTATTTT.

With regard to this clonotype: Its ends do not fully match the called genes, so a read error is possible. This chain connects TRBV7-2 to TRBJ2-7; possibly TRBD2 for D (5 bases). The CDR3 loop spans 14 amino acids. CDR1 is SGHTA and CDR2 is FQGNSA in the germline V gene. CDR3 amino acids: CASSLGGPTLERYF. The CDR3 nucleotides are TGTGCCAGCAGCTTAGGCGGGCCCACACTCGAGCGGTACTTC.

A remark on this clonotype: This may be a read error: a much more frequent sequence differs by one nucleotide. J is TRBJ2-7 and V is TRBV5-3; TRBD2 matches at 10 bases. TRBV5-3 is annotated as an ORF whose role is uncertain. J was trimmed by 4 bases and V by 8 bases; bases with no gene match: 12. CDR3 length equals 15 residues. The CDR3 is CASSLLGTSVYEQYF. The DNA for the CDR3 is TGTGCCAGCAGCCTACTCGGGACTAGCGTTTACGAGCAGTACTTC.

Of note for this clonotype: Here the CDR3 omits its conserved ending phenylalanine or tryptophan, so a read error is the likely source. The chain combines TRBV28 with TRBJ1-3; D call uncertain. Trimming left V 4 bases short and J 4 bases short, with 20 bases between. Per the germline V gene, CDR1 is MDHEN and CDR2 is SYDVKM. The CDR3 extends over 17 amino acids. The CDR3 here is CASSYFTGPTAGNTIYL. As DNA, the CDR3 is TGTGCCAGCAGTTACTTCACCGGGCCGACTGCAGGAAACACCATATATTTA.

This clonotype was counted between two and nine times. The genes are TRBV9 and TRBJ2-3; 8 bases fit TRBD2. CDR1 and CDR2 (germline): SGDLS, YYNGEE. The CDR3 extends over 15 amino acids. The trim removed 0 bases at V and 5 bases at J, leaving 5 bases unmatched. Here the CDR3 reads CASSVESGRVDTQYF. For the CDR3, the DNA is TGTGCCAGCAGCGTAGAAAGCGGGAGAGTAGATACGCAGTATTTT.

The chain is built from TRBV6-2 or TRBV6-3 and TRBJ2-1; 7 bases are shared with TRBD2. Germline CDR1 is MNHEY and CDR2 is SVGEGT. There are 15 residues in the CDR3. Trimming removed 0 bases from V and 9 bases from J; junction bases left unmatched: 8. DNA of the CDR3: TGTGCCAGCAGTTACTCCATACGACTAGCCATTGAGCAGTTCTTC. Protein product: CASSYSIRLAIEQFF.

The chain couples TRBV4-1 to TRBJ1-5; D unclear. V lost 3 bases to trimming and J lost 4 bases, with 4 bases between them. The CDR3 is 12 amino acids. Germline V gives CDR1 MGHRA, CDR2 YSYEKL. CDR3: CASSHLNQPQHF. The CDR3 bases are TGCGCCAGCAGCCATTTAAATCAGCCCCAGCATTTT.

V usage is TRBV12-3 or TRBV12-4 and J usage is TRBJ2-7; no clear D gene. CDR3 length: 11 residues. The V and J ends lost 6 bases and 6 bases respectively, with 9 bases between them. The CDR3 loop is CASRFSGEQYF. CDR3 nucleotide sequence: TGTGCCAGCAGATTCTCGGGCGAGCAGTACTTC.

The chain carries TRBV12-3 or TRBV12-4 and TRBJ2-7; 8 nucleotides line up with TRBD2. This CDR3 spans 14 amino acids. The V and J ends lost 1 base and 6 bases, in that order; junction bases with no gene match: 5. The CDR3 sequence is CASSLVGRASEQYF. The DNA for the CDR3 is TGTGCCAGCAGTTTAGTCGGGAGGGCCTCCGAGCAGTACTTC.

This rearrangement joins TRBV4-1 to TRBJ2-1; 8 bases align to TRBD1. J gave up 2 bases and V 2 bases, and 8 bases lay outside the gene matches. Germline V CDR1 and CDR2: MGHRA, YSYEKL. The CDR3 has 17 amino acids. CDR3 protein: CASSQSTGTGAYNEQFF. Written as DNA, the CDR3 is TGCGCCAGCAGCCAATCCACCGGGACAGGAGCCTACAATGAGCAGTTCTTC.

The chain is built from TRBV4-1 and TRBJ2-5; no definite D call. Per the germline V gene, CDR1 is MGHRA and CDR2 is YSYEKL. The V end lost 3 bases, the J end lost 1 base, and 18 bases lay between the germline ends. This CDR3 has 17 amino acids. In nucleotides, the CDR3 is TGCGCCAGCAGCCATAACCCATCCGACATTGTCCAAGAGACCCAGTACTTC. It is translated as CASSHNPSDIVQETQYF.

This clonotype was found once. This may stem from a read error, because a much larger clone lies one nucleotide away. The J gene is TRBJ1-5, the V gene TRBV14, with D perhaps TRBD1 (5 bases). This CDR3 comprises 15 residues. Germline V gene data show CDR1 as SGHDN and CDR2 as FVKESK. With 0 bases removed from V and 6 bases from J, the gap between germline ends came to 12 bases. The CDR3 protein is CASSQDGQGGQPQHF. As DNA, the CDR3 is TGTGCCAGCAGCCAAGATGGTCAGGGTGGTCAGCCCCAGCATTTT.

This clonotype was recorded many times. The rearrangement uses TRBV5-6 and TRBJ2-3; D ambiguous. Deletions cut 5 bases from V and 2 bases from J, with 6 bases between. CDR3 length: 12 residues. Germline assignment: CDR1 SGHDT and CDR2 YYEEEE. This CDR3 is CASRTITDTQYF. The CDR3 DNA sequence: TGTGCCAGCAGAACTATCACAGATACGCAGTATTTT.